This T cell receptor beta chain was sequenced for a study of molecular identifiers for immune sequencing clone quantification (dated by TCRdb to the late 2010s). Regarding the research as a whole: For a replicate experiment, the RNA from either 20,000 or 100,000 naive CD8 T cells was divided into five aliquots, and four of those aliquots went on to sequencing. CD8 T cells were used in a methods study to benchmark molecular-identifier clustering-based TCR repertoire sequencing (MIDCIRS) and TCR RNA copy counting.

This clonotype showed up just a few times. The antigen it recognizes is unknown. The sample holds no much larger clone one base away, and base qualities are not on file. Study-wide conclusions, independent of this receptor: Spiked-in Jurkat TCR RNA (around nine copies' worth), which is not part of the donor repertoire, was contained in the naive libraries. Even against a background of 850,000 to 1,000,000 naive CD8 T cells, spiked-in Jurkat TCR RNA amounting to a single cell's worth was reported to be detectable. Modeling estimated around 3.2 recovered TCR RNA copies per cell, compared with approximately 10 by digital PCR, which implies 30% to 35% capture efficiency. When barcode sub-clustering was not used, chimeric consensus sequences inflated TCR diversity, with chimeras reaching as high as 47%. Clones above 20 RNA copies held over 99% of molecules in CMV-specific effector cells but under 1% in naive cells. The sizes of highly expanded clones could end up underestimated when identical TCR molecules share a barcode.

Libraries came from PCR. TCRdb names NextSeq 500 as the instrument used. Bulk TCR libraries were made following a previously described method, with the TCR primers given in Table S5. Purification of total RNA was performed with the Qiagen AllPrep DNA/RNA kit. Before any analysis, reads coming from multiple sequencing runs of the same library were combined into one pool. In the paper's pipeline: Reads were retained only if an exact TCR constant sequence was present, and the retained reads were trimmed to 150 nt and grouped according to their 12-nt molecular barcodes. Reads inside each barcode group were sub-clustered using a 15% Levenshtein threshold, and a quality-weighted consensus sequence was constructed for each RNA molecule. Non-functional sequences were removed, as were lower-count sequences one edit away from another. Based on fitting two negative binomial distributions, any barcode sub-cluster with under 20% of the maximum read count was discarded. TCRdb reran the public reads through fastp at Q25 and MiXCR, keeping productive beta chains. Entries that share a CDR3 protein sequence are merged under the most common genes and DNA. TCRdb's processing, not the authors', yielded these V and J calls. For this sample there are approximately 320,000 distinct CDR3 sequences; 24% appear just once. About 0.73% of the sample lies in the top ten.

Trimming takes 1 base off V and 3 bases off J; junction bases not matched to a gene: 3. Including cysteine and phenylalanine, the CDR3 has 15 amino acids. The kept DNA is CDR3 alone, 45 bases in frame from the first base. Taken from the germline V gene, the CDR1 and CDR2 loops are SGHTA and FQGNSA. Libraries of naive CD8 T cells were built from approximately 20,000 to 1,000,000 sorted cells, with 10%, 30% or 50% of the purified RNA used. On a BD FACSAria II, naive CD8 T cells were FACS-sorted as CD8+CD4-CCR7+CD45RA+ and collected into RLT Plus buffer. To test detection sensitivity, Jurkat RNA equivalent to ten TCR copies was spiked into samples of about 18,000-1,000,000 naive CD8 T cells. CD8 T cells were enriched with RosetteSep CD8+ T Cell Enrichment Cocktail and Ficoll-Paque, followed by ACK red cell lysis.

The V gene is TRBV7-2 and the J gene is TRBJ2-1, and TRBD2 aligns with 7 junction nucleotides. The specimen sequenced was naive CD8+ T cells from blood, with Jurkat cell RNA spiked in. Per the publication, the cell subset or site label means: FACS-sorted CD8+CD4-CCR7+CD45RA+ naive T cells. This sequence was found in a human donor in good health. Some libraries in this study had Jurkat cell RNA spiked in. The DNA is TGTGCCAGCAGCTTAGTTGCTAGCGGCTACAATGAGCAGTTCTTC. This codes for CASSLVASGYNEQFF.